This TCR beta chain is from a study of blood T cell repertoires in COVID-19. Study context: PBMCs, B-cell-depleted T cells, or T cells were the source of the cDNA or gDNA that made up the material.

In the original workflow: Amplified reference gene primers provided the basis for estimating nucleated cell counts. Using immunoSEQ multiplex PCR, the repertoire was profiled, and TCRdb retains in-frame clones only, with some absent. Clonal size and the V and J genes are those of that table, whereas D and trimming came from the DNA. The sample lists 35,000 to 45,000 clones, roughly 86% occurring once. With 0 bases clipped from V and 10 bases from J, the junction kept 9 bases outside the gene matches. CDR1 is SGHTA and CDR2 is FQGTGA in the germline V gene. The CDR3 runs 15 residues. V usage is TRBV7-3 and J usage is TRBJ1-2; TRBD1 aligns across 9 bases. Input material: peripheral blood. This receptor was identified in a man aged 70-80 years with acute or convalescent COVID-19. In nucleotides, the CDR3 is TGTGCCAGCAGCTTAACTCCTCTACAACAGGGGGCCTACACCTTC. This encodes CASSLTPLQQGAYTF.